Listed below are T cell receptor beta chains from one sample, sequenced in a study of T-cell reconstitution after alpha-beta-depleted transplantation in children. MiXCR was run by TCRdb on the PCR reads, yielding one entry per CDR3 protein. The sample records around 490,000 distinct CDR3 sequences, about an eighth being singletons. This specimen was PBMCs, mostly from graft donor cells, taken 180 days after TCRalphabeta/CD19-depleted stem cell transplant. All receptors derive from a female patient aged 2-15 years who had a stem cell transplant for aplastic anemia, so the T cells may come from the graft donor. Both conserved end residues are part of each CDR3. A D gene is named only where the DNA matches it firmly. Part of the rows lack a size; the others show once, few, many or a class for expanded clones.

>TRBJ2-1|16|-|TRBD2|TRBV12-3/TRBV12-4
CASSRRLAGPYNEQFF
TGTGCCAGCAGCCGAAGACTAGCGGGACCCTACAATGAGCAGTTCTTC
>TRBJ2-1|14|few|-|TRBV5-1
CASTRADSYNEQFF
TGCGCCAGCACCAGGGCAGACTCCTACAATGAGCAGTTCTTC
>TRBJ1-1|15|few|TRBD1|TRBV12-3/TRBV12-4
CASSLGTGGSTEAFF
TGTGCCAGCAGTTTAGGGACAGGTGGAAGCACTGAAGCTTTCTTT
>TRBJ2-3|12|few|-|TRBV5-1
CASSLGQKTQYF
TGCGCCAGCAGCTTAGGGCAGAAGACGCAGTATTTT
>TRBJ2-2|18|few|-|TRBV24-1
CATSDPPLSGWNTGELFF
TGTGCCACCAGTGATCCCCCCCTAAGCGGGTGGAACACCGGGGAGCTGTTTTTT
>TRBJ2-2|18|few|-|TRBV5-1
CASSLARPLLGAAGELFF
TGCGCCAGCAGCTTGGCCAGACCTCTTCTGGGGGCCGCCGGGGAGCTGTTTTTT
>TRBJ2-7|16|medium-sized|TRBD1|TRBV6-5
CASSYSLGDRSGEQYF
TGTGCCAGCAGTTACTCCCTAGGGGACAGGTCCGGCGAGCAGTACTTC
>TRBJ2-7|17|-|-|TRBV6-1
CASSEIGLGWGNYEQYF
TGTGCCAGCAGTGAAATCGGACTCGGATGGGGTAACTACGAGCAGTACTTC
>TRBJ2-1|12|many|-|TRBV5-1
CASSPQPHEQFF
TGCGCCAGCAGCCCCCAGCCGCATGAGCAGTTCTTC
>TRBJ2-6|15|-|-|TRBV2
CASSTGFSGANVLTF
TGTGCCAGCAGTACAGGGTTCTCTGGGGCCAACGTCCTGACTTTC
>TRBJ2-5|16|-|TRBD1|TRBV5-1
CASSFAWTGNQETQYF
TGCGCCAGCAGCTTCGCATGGACAGGGAACCAAGAGACCCAGTACTTC
>TRBJ1-5|15|-|-|TRBV7-8
CASSSGRARNQPQHF
TGTGCCAGCAGCTCCGGACGGGCTCGCAATCAGCCCCAGCATTTT
>TRBJ1-1|16|few|TRBD1|TRBV7-2
CASSFGQGARNTEAFF
TGTGCCAGCAGCTTCGGACAGGGGGCCAGGAACACTGAAGCTTTCTTT
>TRBJ1-4|14|many|-|TRBV6-2/TRBV6-3
CASSPGGANEKLFF
TGTGCCAGCAGCCCGGGAGGAGCTAATGAAAAACTGTTTTTT
>TRBJ2-7|15|many|TRBD2|TRBV7-2
CASSLPTSGRYEQYF
TGTGCCAGCAGCTTACCGACTAGCGGGAGGTACGAGCAGTACTTC
>TRBJ2-7|13|few|-|TRBV20-1
CSARDTRRYEQYF
TGCAGTGCTAGAGACACCCGACGTTACGAGCAGTACTTC
>TRBJ2-7|15|few|-|TRBV20-1
CSASTYPGASYEQYF
TGCAGTGCCAGTACCTATCCTGGCGCCTCCTACGAGCAGTACTTC
>TRBJ1-1|11|-|TRBD1|TRBV20-1
CSGQGNTDAFF
TGCAGTGGACAGGGTAACACTGACGCTTTCTTT
>TRBJ2-4|15|-|-|TRBV28
CASSLTDGTKNIQYF
TGTGCCAGCAGTTTAACCGACGGGACCAAAAACATTCAGTACTTC
>TRBJ2-5|16|-|TRBD2|TRBV7-9
CASSPRSGRFQETQYF
TGTGCCAGCAGCCCAAGGAGCGGGAGGTTTCAAGAGACCCAGTACTTC
>TRBJ2-3|14|-|-|TRBV20-1
CSARVPGSTDTQYF
TGCAGTGCTAGAGTCCCGGGTAGCACAGATACGCAGTATTTT
>TRBJ1-2|15|-|TRBD1|TRBV14
CASRGQRDRGHGYTF
TGTGCCAGCCGAGGGCAGCGGGACAGGGGGCATGGCTACACCTTC
>TRBJ2-1|17|-|-|TRBV4-3
CASSQITLTGYPREQFF
TGCGCCAGCAGCCAAATTACCCTCACAGGGTATCCCCGGGAGCAGTTCTTC
>TRBJ2-7|15|few|TRBD2|TRBV15
CATSRPSGALYEQYF
TGTGCCACCAGCAGACCTAGCGGGGCACTCTACGAGCAGTACTTC
>TRBJ2-4|15|few|TRBD1|TRBV10-3
CAISQGAMAKNIQYF
TGTGCCATCAGCCAGGGGGCTATGGCCAAAAACATTCAGTACTTC
>TRBJ2-3|15|-|-|TRBV28
CASSVGATSTDTQYF
TGTGCCAGCAGTGTAGGGGCCACTAGCACAGATACGCAGTATTTT
>TRBJ2-6|19|few|TRBD1|TRBV11-1
CASSFGFRGNLSGANVLTF
TGTGCCAGCAGCTTTGGGTTCAGGGGGAATCTCTCTGGGGCCAACGTCCTGACTTTC